Shown below are 28 T cell receptor beta chains from a single sample sequenced in a study of T-cell reconstitution after alpha-beta-depleted transplantation in children. Unique molecular identifiers were used to barcode this TCRbeta library. From the PCR reads, TCRdb called clonotypes with MiXCR, one entry per CDR3 protein. The sample shows around 87,000 distinct CDR3 sequences, roughly 8% of them seen only once. Sequenced here: PBMCs from the stem cell graft donor, sampled from the stem cell graft. The receptor set was obtained from a human donor who donated a stem cell graft to a child with congenital amegakaryocytic thrombocytopenia.

This clonotype was seen a handful of times. The V call is TRBV5-6, the J call TRBJ2-5; the D is unclear. The germline CDR1 and CDR2 sequences are SGHDT and YYEEEE. The V end was cut by 4 bases, the J end by 1 base, with 8 bases between. This CDR3 is built from 13 residues. CDR3 protein: CASSNGFQETQYF. CDR3 DNA sequence: TGTGCCAGCAGCAACGGGTTCCAAGAGACCCAGTACTTC.

This clonotype was seen at least ten times. The chain combines TRBV5-1 with TRBJ1-1, with TRBD1 as a possible D gene (6 bases). Trimming removed 0 bases at V and 6 bases at J, with 21 bases between. The CDR3 consists of 17 residues. Per germline, CDR1 SGHRS and CDR2 YFSETQ. The CDR3 DNA sequence: TGCGCCAGCAGCTTGGGCCTCTCGTGGGGGGCAGAGGCTGAAGCTTTCTTT. Protein sequence: CASSLGLSWGAEAEAFF.

This clonotype was counted only a few times. The chain's CDR3 is CASSYLGTGNYGYTF. Written as DNA, the CDR3 is TGTGCCAGCAGTTACTTAGGGACTGGGAACTATGGCTACACCTTC. The rearrangement uses TRBV6-5 and TRBJ1-2, with D perhaps matching TRBD1 (5 bases). Germline V lookup: CDR1 MNHEY, CDR2 SVGAGI. V dropped 1 base and J dropped 2 bases, with 11 bases sitting between them. The CDR3 length is 15 residues.

There are many counts of this clonotype. This chain connects TRBV20-1 to TRBJ2-2; weak D call: TRBD2 (6 bases). The CDR3 contains 14 residues. The ends were cut back, 1 base at V and 3 bases at J, with 9 bases in the middle. The V gene's germline CDR1 is DFQATT and CDR2 SNEGSKA (reference sequence). CDR3 sequence reads: CSARGGGDTGELFF. Written as DNA, the CDR3 is TGCAGTGCTAGAGGTGGAGGGGACACCGGGGAGCTGTTTTTT.

This clonotype has at least ten counts. The chain links TRBV5-1 to TRBJ1-1; possible D gene TRBD1, 6 bases. The CDR3 covers 14 residues. The germline V gene encodes CDR1 SGHRS and CDR2 YFSETQ. With 1 base removed from V and 0 bases from J, the gap between germline ends came to 7 bases. This chain's CDR3 is CASSLTGLNTEAFF. CDR3 bases: TGCGCCAGCAGCTTGACAGGGTTGAACACTGAAGCTTTCTTT. Drawing the rest from reference TRBV5-1 and TRBJ1-1, the complete variable domain is KAGVTQTPRYLIKTRGQQVTLSCSPISGHRSVSWYQQTPGQGLQFLFEYFSETQRNKGNFPGRFSGRQFSNSRSEMNVSTLELGDSALYLCASSLTGLNTEAFFGQGTRLTVV.

This clonotype has ten or more counts. This chain uses TRBV7-2 with TRBJ1-1; 7 bases match TRBD1. The CDR3 runs to 15 residues. The junction had 11 bases not matched to a gene; V was cut back by 6 bases and J by 4 bases. Germline-derived CDR1 and CDR2 are SGHTA and FQGNSA. The CDR3 coding sequence is TGTGCCAGCAGTCGATACAGGGGAGCGAGCACTGAAGCTTTCTTT. Amino acids: CASSRYRGASTEAFF.

This clonotype was found many times. V is TRBV5-5 and J is TRBJ1-2, with D perhaps matching TRBD1 (5 bases). CDR3 length equals 14 residues. V lost 4 bases, J lost 5 bases, and 15 bases lay in between. Germline values: CDR1 SGHKS, CDR2 YYEKEE (reference sequence). This CDR3 is CASSALGDGYGYTF. DNA of the CDR3: TGTGCCAGCAGCGCGCTGGGGGACGGGTATGGCTACACCTTC.

This clonotype has just a few counts. The chain employs TRBV7-6 and TRBJ2-7; 7 bases fit TRBD2. The trim removed 3 bases at V and 2 bases at J, leaving 16 bases unmatched. The CDR3 is 18 residues long. Germline CDR1 SGHVS, CDR2 FNYEAQ. As DNA, the CDR3 is TGTGCCAGCAGCTTGGGTCCCGGGGGGTTACTAGCAGCCTACGAGCAGTACTTC. Its translation is CASSLGPGGLLAAYEQYF.

The sample holds many counts of this clonotype. The gene calls are TRBV12-3 or TRBV12-4 and TRBJ1-2, with D hard to call. This CDR3 has 13 amino acids. Trimming left V 2 bases short and J 0 bases short, with 4 bases between. DNA for the CDR3: TGTGCCAGCAGTTTAACAGCTAACTATGGCTACACCTTC. It translates to CASSLTANYGYTF.

This clonotype was picked up many times. This rearrangement joins TRBV29-1 to TRBJ2-2, with D possibly being TRBD1 or TRBD2 (5 bases each). The CDR3 is 12 residues long. Germline CDR1 and CDR2: SQVTM and ANQGSEA. Trimming stripped 7 bases from V and 6 bases from J, with 12 bases between. The CDR3 reads CSATGTAGELFF. The CDR3 DNA is TGCAGCGCAACCGGGACGGCCGGGGAGCTGTTTTTT.

There are many counts of this clonotype. The chain is built from TRBV15 and TRBJ1-2; maybe TRBD1 (5 bases). Germline V gene data show CDR1 as LNHNV and CDR2 as YYDKDF (reference sequence). CDR3 length: 15 residues. V was pared by 0 bases and J by 4 bases, with 12 bases between. This CDR3 is CATSRDLGQVYGYTF. The CDR3 bases are TGTGCCACCAGCAGAGATCTTGGACAAGTCTATGGCTACACCTTC.

This clonotype was detected ten times or more. This chain connects TRBV19 to TRBJ2-3; no definite D call. From germline, CDR1 is LNHDA and CDR2 SQIVND (reference sequence). The CDR3 loop spans 11 amino acids. The V and J ends lost 8 bases and 2 bases respectively, with 5 bases between them. In DNA form, the CDR3 reads TGTGCCAGTGCCGTCACAGATACGCAGTATTTT. It codes for CASAVTDTQYF.

The V gene is TRBV12-3 or TRBV12-4, the J gene TRBJ2-3, with 9 bases identical to TRBD2. The CDR3 runs to 16 residues. V lost 6 bases, J lost 4 bases, and 11 bases stayed unmatched. CDR3 protein: CASSWYSGSIADTQYF. In nucleotides, the CDR3 is TGTGCCAGCAGCTGGTATAGCGGGAGTATCGCAGATACGCAGTATTTT.

This chain joins TRBV20-1 and TRBJ1-1; 10 bases map to TRBD1. Per the germline V gene, CDR1 is DFQATT and CDR2 is SNEGSKA (reference sequence). The CDR3 has 16 residues. The V and J ends lost 4 bases and 0 bases, in that order; junction bases with no gene match: 8. The CDR3 reads CSAKDPGQGLNTEAFF. In nucleotides, the CDR3 is TGCAGTGCTAAAGACCCGGGACAGGGGCTGAACACTGAAGCTTTCTTT.

This chain connects TRBV20-1 to TRBJ2-2; the D gene could be TRBD1 or TRBD2 (5 bases each). Germline CDR1 is DFQATT and CDR2 is SNEGSKA (reference sequence). The V and J ends lost 6 bases and 1 base respectively, with 18 bases between them. The CDR3 sequence is 16 residues long. This CDR3 reads CSATPAIGGNTGELFF. CDR3 coding DNA: TGCAGTGCGACGCCGGCCATTGGGGGGAACACCGGGGAGCTGTTTTTT.

The sample holds many counts of this clonotype. V and J are TRBV5-5 and TRBJ1-2; TRBD1 matches 8 bases. The CDR3 totals 12 residues. With 0 bases clipped from V and 14 bases from J, the junction kept 6 bases outside the gene matches. Germline V gene lookup returns CDR1 SGHKS and CDR2 YYEKEE (reference sequence). The CDR3 coding sequence is TGTGCCAGCAGCTTGGCGGGACAGGAGTTTACCTTC. It translates to CASSLAGQEFTF.

Many counts were recorded for this clonotype. The chain recombines TRBV5-1 with TRBJ2-2; TRBD2 matches 10 bases. Trimming took 5 bases from V and 1 from J; bases not matched to a gene: 2. The CDR3 spans 15 residues. CDR1 SGHRS and CDR2 YFSETQ come from the germline V gene. The CDR3 spells CASRWTSGNTGELFF. CDR3 bases: TGCGCCAGCAGGTGGACTAGCGGGAACACCGGGGAGCTGTTTTTT.

This clonotype came up many times. This chain joins TRBV12-3 or TRBV12-4 and TRBJ2-1; 9 bases align to TRBD1. After removal of 6 bases from V and 5 bases from J, the junction contained 5 bases not matched to a gene. The CDR3 length is 14 residues. For the CDR3, the DNA is TGTGCCAGCAGCGACAGGGGGGCCGACAATGAGCAGTTCTTC. Protein sequence: CASSDRGADNEQFF.

In this sample, this clonotype turned up many times. The gene calls are TRBV7-6 and TRBJ2-1; tentative D call: TRBD1 (6 bases). Trimming removed 5 bases from V and 1 base from J, with 18 bases in between. CDR3 length: 17 residues. Per germline, CDR1 SGHVS and CDR2 FNYEAQ. CDR3 DNA: TGTGCCAGCAGCCCCGAAGGGGGTCTTGCGTCCTACAATGAGCAGTTCTTC. Translating gives CASSPEGGLASYNEQFF.

This clonotype showed up many times. The rearrangement links TRBV12-3 or TRBV12-4 to TRBJ2-3; 7 bases line up with TRBD2. The CDR3 totals 14 residues. Trimming cost V 3 bases and J 8 bases; bases outside gene matches: 8. CDR3 in DNA: TGTGCCAGCAGTTTGACTAGCCTAGCCTCTACGCAGTATTTT. Translation gives CASSLTSLASTQYF.

This clonotype was seen repeatedly, ten times or more. The gene calls are TRBV20-1 and TRBJ1-4, with D unclear. V dropped 4 bases and J dropped 7 bases, with 13 bases sitting between them. The CDR3 is 13 residues long. In germline, CDR1 is DFQATT, CDR2 SNEGSKA (reference sequence). The CDR3 protein is CSAKGRWSEKLFF. The CDR3 region has the DNA TGCAGTGCTAAAGGGAGGTGGAGTGAAAAACTGTTTTTT.

V and J are TRBV18 and TRBJ1-6, with D hard to call. The germline V and J ends were trimmed by 5 bases and 7 bases, with 12 bases remaining between them. The CDR3 totals 14 residues. Germline V CDR1 and CDR2: KGHSH, LQKENI. CDR3 loop: CASSIDPFNSPLHF. The CDR3 DNA sequence: TGTGCCAGCTCAATCGACCCTTTCAATTCACCCCTCCACTTT.

This clonotype appeared many times. The chain joins TRBV9 to TRBJ2-5; weak D call: TRBD2 (5 bases). Germline-derived CDR1 and CDR2 are SGDLS and YYNGEE. This CDR3 region has 15 residues. V was pared by 0 bases and J by 1 base, with 10 bases between. CDR3 in DNA: TGTGCCAGCAGCGTAGTTTGGGAGACCCAAGAGACCCAGTACTTC. Translating it yields CASSVVWETQETQYF.

This clonotype was seen at least ten times. The V and J genes are TRBV5-1 and TRBJ1-1; TRBD1 is a possible D gene (5 bases). The CDR3 is made up of 16 amino acids. V dropped 6 bases and J dropped 7 bases, with 25 bases sitting between them. Germline V gives CDR1 SGHRS, CDR2 YFSETQ. In DNA form, the CDR3 reads TGCGCCAGCAAAAGTGAAATCTGGGCACAGGATCATGAAGCTTTCTTT. Its protein product is CASKSEIWAQDHEAFF. Drawing the rest from reference TRBV5-1 and TRBJ1-1, the complete variable domain is KAGVTQTPRYLIKTRGQQVTLSCSPISGHRSVSWYQQTPGQGLQFLFEYFSETQRNKGNFPGRFSGRQFSNSRSEMNVSTLELGDSALYLCASKSEIWAQDHEAFFGQGTRLTVV.

This clonotype was counted many times. The chain joins TRBV20-1 to TRBJ1-5, with D possibly TRBD1 on 6 matching bases. V gave up 3 bases and J gave up 6 bases, with 18 bases separating them. The germline gives CDR1 DFQATT, CDR2 SNEGSKA (reference sequence). This CDR3 has 15 amino acids. The CDR3 DNA sequence: TGCAGTGCTAGGCAGGGCAGGGGTTTGCGTCAGCCCCAGCATTTT. This translates into CSARQGRGLRQPQHF.

A remark on this clonotype: A much larger clone differs from this one at a single base, so this may be a read error. V and J are TRBV4-2 and TRBJ2-1; TRBD2 matches at 9 bases. Trimming removed 4 bases from V and 5 bases from J; junction bases left unmatched: 9. This CDR3 region has 16 residues. Germline CDR1 LGHNA, CDR2 YNFKEQ. CDR3 sequence: CASSPDGAGGNNEQFF. CDR3 coding DNA: TGTGCCAGCAGCCCAGACGGGGCGGGAGGGAACAATGAGCAGTTCTTC.

This clonotype was detected ten times or more. The chain couples TRBV7-2 to TRBJ1-1; perhaps TRBD1 as D (5 bases). Germline V CDR1 and CDR2: SGHTA, FQGNSA. The CDR3 consists of 13 residues. Trimming stripped 5 bases from V and 5 bases from J, with 12 bases between. CDR3 in amino acids: CASSAGKETEAFF. The CDR3 nucleotides are TGTGCCAGCAGCGCAGGGAAAGAAACTGAAGCTTTCTTT.

This clonotype came up many times. The chain uses TRBV5-1 and TRBJ1-1; a weak D match, TRBD1 (6 bases). Trimming cost V 7 bases and J 5 bases, with 15 bases left between them. Germline lookup yields CDR1 SGHRS and CDR2 YFSETQ. The CDR3 extends over 13 amino acids. The CDR3 DNA follows: TGCGCCAGCCAGGGTCCCAGGGGAACTGAAGCTTTCTTT. This encodes CASQGPRGTEAFF.